The 2 T cell receptor beta chains below all came from one sample that was sequenced in a study of control samples from healthy donors and cancer patients. Sequenced by immunoSEQ multiplex PCR; TCRdb stores in-frame clones only, minus some. The sample includes 150,000 to 200,000 clones, around 89% of them seen just once. The sample consisted of blood. Every receptor here comes from a woman between 50 and 59 years old in good health.

The chain employs TRBV4-1 and TRBJ2-7, with D unclear. CDR1 is MGHRA, CDR2 YSYEKL, per germline. Trimming left V 0 bases short and J 2 bases short, with 8 bases between. The CDR3 has 14 residues. The CDR3 spells CASSQDDITYEQYF. The CDR3 DNA reads TGCGCCAGCAGCCAAGACGACATCACCTACGAGCAGTACTTC.

This chain joins TRBV19 and TRBJ1-2; possible D gene TRBD1, 6 bases. V was shortened by 3 bases and J by 4 bases, with 9 bases between the two germline ends. The CDR3 sequence is 13 residues long. In germline, CDR1 is LNHDA, CDR2 SQIVND (reference sequence). The DNA of the CDR3 is TGTGCCAGTAGTATCGGGGGCCTCTATGGCTACACCTTC. Amino acids: CASSIGGLYGYTF.